The rows below give T cell receptor beta chains drawn from one sample of a study of T-cell reconstitution after alpha-beta-depleted transplantation in children. MiXCR, applied by TCRdb to the PCR reads, yields one record per CDR3 protein. The sample consists of approximately 500,000 distinct CDR3 sequences, about 10% of them appearing once. The sequencing here drew on PBMCs, taken before TCRalphabeta/CD19-depleted stem cell transplant. Receptors were obtained from a child aged 2 to 9 with inherited bone marrow failure, due to receive a stem cell transplant. The CDR3 runs from the conserved cysteine through the conserved F or W. The order of the fields is clone size, D gene, J gene, V gene, CDR3 protein, CDR3 DNA. D genes are given only for firm matches. Clone size, where shown, is once, few, many, or a class for clones that have expanded.

>.|TRBD2|TRBJ2-1|TRBV20-1
CSARDGLAYNNEQFF
TGCAGTGCTAGAGATGGACTAGCGTATAACAATGAGCAGTTCTTC
>many|.|TRBJ2-6|TRBV12-3/TRBV12-4
CASSLAPGANVLTF
TGTGCCAGCAGTTTGGCTCCTGGGGCCAACGTCCTGACTTTC
>many|TRBD1|TRBJ2-7|TRBV28
CASSSPGQSYEQYF
TGTGCCAGCAGCTCGCCGGGACAGAGCTACGAGCAGTACTTC
>many|.|TRBJ2-7|TRBV5-1
CASSRGGREGEQYF
TGCGCCAGCAGCCGAGGGGGGAGAGAGGGCGAGCAGTACTTC
>many|.|TRBJ2-5|TRBV7-2
CASSLEPMLVTQETQYF
TGTGCCAGCAGCTTAGAGCCCATGCTAGTGACCCAAGAGACCCAGTACTTC
>few|.|TRBJ2-1|TRBV28
CASSLSLAGYEQFF
TGTGCCAGCAGTTTGTCGCTAGCAGGGTATGAGCAGTTCTTC
>many|.|TRBJ1-2|TRBV25-1
CASNRDGGGYGYTF
TGTGCCAGCAACCGAGACGGAGGCGGCTATGGCTACACCTTC
>many|TRBD2|TRBJ2-1|TRBV12-3/TRBV12-4
CASEGLAANNEQFF
TGTGCCAGCGAGGGACTAGCGGCCAACAATGAGCAGTTCTTC
>many|.|TRBJ1-1|TRBV6-1
CASSDFVVGAFF
TGTGCCAGCAGTGATTTCGTGGTCGGAGCTTTCTTT
>.|.|TRBJ2-5|TRBV12-3/TRBV12-4
CASSFSRSLPRAETQYF
TGTGCCAGCAGTTTTAGCCGGTCTTTACCGAGGGCAGAGACCCAGTACTTC
>few|.|TRBJ2-6|TRBV20-1
CSASPGTEVISGANVLTF
TGCAGTGCTAGCCCCGGGACGGAGGTGATCTCTGGGGCCAACGTCCTGACTTTC
>many|TRBD2|TRBJ2-1|TRBV27
CASSFSSGSLYNEQFF
TGTGCCAGCAGTTTCTCTAGCGGGAGTCTCTACAATGAGCAGTTCTTC
>many|.|TRBJ2-3|TRBV7-2
CASSLTSLRAETDTQYF
TGTGCCAGCAGCTTAACTTCGCTCAGGGCAGAAACAGATACGCAGTATTTT
>.|.|TRBJ1-2|TRBV12-3/TRBV12-4
CASSSERSGRYGYTF
TGTGCCAGCAGTTCGGAGAGGAGTGGGCGGTATGGCTACACCTTC
>many|.|TRBJ2-7|TRBV21-1
CASSKRVLAGLVEQYF
TGTGCCAGCAGCAAAAGAGTGCTAGCGGGTTTGGTCGAGCAGTACTTC
>many|.|TRBJ2-2|TRBV6-5
CASSYGSLPGELFF
TGTGCCAGCAGTTACGGGTCGCTACCCGGGGAGCTGTTTTTT
>many|.|TRBJ2-1|TRBV6-2/TRBV6-3
CASSYPINEQFF
TGTGCCAGCAGTTACCCAATCAATGAGCAGTTCTTC
>many|.|TRBJ1-1|TRBV20-1
CSARSTGTLIRAFF
TGCAGTGCTAGATCGACCGGGACGCTGATCCGGGCTTTCTTT
>many|TRBD1|TRBJ2-5|TRBV6-5
CASSYSAPTYRGLGETQYF
TGTGCCAGCAGTTACTCGGCGCCCACCTACAGGGGGCTCGGGGAGACCCAGTACTTC
>many|.|TRBJ2-1|TRBV29-1
CSGGTSYNEQFF
TGCAGCGGCGGGACGTCCTACAATGAGCAGTTCTTC
>many|.|TRBJ2-7|TRBV20-1
CSATDRDFYEQYF
TGCAGTGCTACCGACCGGGACTTCTACGAGCAGTACTTC
>.|TRBD2|TRBJ2-1|TRBV7-9
CASSLDLAGVSYDEQFF
TGTGCCAGCAGCTTAGATTTAGCGGGCGTCTCCTACGATGAGCAGTTCTTC
>few|.|TRBJ2-5|TRBV23-1
CASSRSIQSQETQYF
TGCGCCAGCAGTCGAAGTATACAGTCCCAAGAGACCCAGTACTTC
>few|.|TRBJ2-2|TRBV7-9
CASSAQQGLNTGELFF
TGTGCCAGCAGCGCTCAACAGGGATTGAACACCGGGGAGCTGTTTTTT
>few|.|TRBJ2-7|TRBV5-1
CASSPYRRLMTYEQYF
TGCGCCAGCAGCCCGTACCGCAGGCTTATGACCTACGAGCAGTACTTC
>.|TRBD2|TRBJ2-1|TRBV12-3/TRBV12-4
CARSFLSRLAANNEQFF
TGTGCCAGGAGTTTTTTGTCGCGACTAGCGGCCAACAATGAGCAGTTCTTC
>many|TRBD2|TRBJ2-5|TRBV12-3/TRBV12-4
CASSLYLAGVQETQYF
TGTGCCAGCAGTTTATACCTAGCGGGAGTCCAAGAGACCCAGTACTTC
>few|TRBD2|TRBJ2-4|TRBV7-2
CASSYTAGIKNIQYF
TGTGCCAGCAGCTACACAGCGGGGATAAAAAACATTCAGTACTTC
>few|TRBD2|TRBJ2-7|TRBV20-1
CSARDRASGRIYEQYF
TGCAGTGCTAGAGATAGGGCTAGCGGGCGGATATACGAGCAGTACTTC
>many|TRBD2|TRBJ2-5|TRBV7-6
CASSLRLAVGYQETQYF
TGTGCCAGCAGCCTCCGACTAGCGGTAGGGTACCAAGAGACCCAGTACTTC
>many|TRBD1|TRBJ1-2|TRBV6-1
CASQGGGRGRDGYTF
TGTGCCTCCCAAGGCGGGGGCAGGGGGCGCGATGGCTACACCTTC
>many|.|TRBJ1-4|TRBV20-1
CSARDPGGGGEKLFF
TGCAGTGCTAGAGATCCGGGGGGGGGCGGCGAAAAACTGTTTTTT
>.|.|TRBJ2-3|TRBV6-1
CASGSQPSTDTQYF
TGTGCCAGCGGGAGCCAGCCTAGCACAGATACGCAGTATTTT
>many|TRBD1|TRBJ2-5|TRBV7-9
CASSLGDRVQETQYF
TGTGCCAGCAGCTTAGGGGACAGGGTACAAGAGACCCAGTACTTC
>many|.|TRBJ2-7|TRBV20-1
CSASRRKGYEQYF
TGCAGTGCTAGCCGCAGGAAGGGCTACGAGCAGTACTTC
>many|TRBD2|TRBJ2-1|TRBV27
CASSSSGENNEQFF
TGTGCCAGCAGTTCTAGCGGGGAGAACAATGAGCAGTTCTTC
>.|.|TRBJ2-2|TRBV9
CASSVELEGWEANTGELFF
TGTGCCAGCAGCGTAGAATTAGAGGGGTGGGAAGCGAACACCGGGGAGCTGTTTTTT
>.|TRBD1|TRBJ2-3|TRBV27
CASSPTGGDWNTQYF
TGTGCCAGCAGTCCGACAGGGGGCGACTGGAATACGCAGTATTTT
>.|TRBD2|TRBJ2-7|TRBV5-1
CASSLNPGLAVSAYEQYF
TGCGCCAGCAGCTTAAACCCGGGACTAGCGGTTTCCGCCTACGAGCAGTACTTC